Sequencing of this T cell receptor (beta chain) was carried out in a study of blood T cell repertoires in COVID-19. The overall study: Sites in the United States, Italy and Spain provided acute and convalescent COVID-19 samples.

The Seattle site enrolled patients during active infection and followed them longitudinally. Trimming took 7 bases from V and 6 from J; bases not matched to a gene: 13. Germline V gives CDR1 SQVTM, CDR2 ANQGSEA. This CDR3 is built from 15 residues. TCRdb keeps only in-frame clones here, not all; method: immunoSEQ multiplex PCR. This sample yields roughly 200,000 clones, of which around 80% are seen a single time; 1.3% belongs to the top ten. The sequencing sample was made of peripheral blood. The gene calls are TRBV29-1 and TRBJ1-4, with 8 bases matching TRBD1. The TCR sequence derives from a woman aged 25 to 39 with COVID-19, enrolled during active disease. Here the CDR3 reads CSASGMTGAYEKLFF. The DNA for the CDR3 is TGCAGCGCCTCTGGAATGACAGGGGCCTATGAAAAACTGTTTTTT.